This T cell receptor beta chain was sequenced during a study of blood T cell repertoires in COVID-19. Overall study context: Acute and convalescent COVID-19 samples came from the United States, Italy and Spain. The cDNA or gDNA used as material had been derived from T cells, B-cell-depleted T cells, or PBMCs.

Germline values: CDR1 MGHRA, CDR2 YSYEKL. The CDR3 contains 16 residues. Trimming took 0 bases from V and 1 from J, leaving 7 bases between them. Authors' analysis steps: The assay estimated nucleated cells by amplifying reference gene primers. Only in-frame clones appear in the TCRdb table, and some are missing; sequencing was by immunoSEQ multiplex PCR. That table is the source of V, J and clone size, and D and trimming were worked out from the DNA. The sample yields some 190,000 clones, 88% seen once. This TCR was sampled from a woman in her 40s who had recovered from COVID-19. This chain links TRBV4-1 with TRBJ1-6; D is unclear. Sequencing was performed on peripheral blood. The CDR3 DNA sequence: TGCGCCAGCAGCCAAGATCACGGGTCCTATAATTCACCCCTCCACTTT. It is translated as CASSQDHGSYNSPLHF.